These 25 T cell receptor beta chains were all obtained from the same sample, sequenced in a study of T cells after posttransplantation cyclophosphamide. Profiling relied on immunoSEQ multiplex PCR, and the TCRdb table lists in-frame clones only, not all of them. Among some 66,000 clones listed, approximately 92% were seen once. The specimen sequenced was PBMCs. These TCRs come from a woman younger than 45 in good health and a related stem cell transplant donor.

The J gene is TRBJ1-1, the V gene TRBV2; D is ambiguous. V gave up 4 bases and J gave up 0 bases, with 6 bases separating them. The CDR3 spans 13 residues. The germline V gene has CDR1 SNHLY and CDR2 FYNNEI. The CDR3 DNA sequence: TGTGCCAGCAGTGGGGTTTTGAACACTGAAGCTTTCTTT. This gives the protein CASSGVLNTEAFF.

This chain joins TRBV18 and TRBJ1-2, with D unresolved. V was clipped by 3 bases and J by 7 bases, with 12 bases between them. The CDR3 totals 13 residues. The germline gives CDR1 KGHSH, CDR2 LQKENI. CDR3: CASSPSGGSGYTF. The CDR3 nucleotides are TGTGCCAGCTCACCCTCCGGCGGGAGTGGCTACACCTTC.

The chain is built from TRBV7-9 and TRBJ1-1, with D tentatively TRBD1 (5 bases). The CDR3 runs to 14 residues. From germline, CDR1 is SEHNR and CDR2 FQNEAQ (reference sequence). V shed 1 base and J shed 3 bases, with 9 bases lying between them. Written as DNA, the CDR3 is TGTGCCAGCAGCTTAGAGCAGGGTTACACTGAAGCTTTCTTT. This codes for CASSLEQGYTEAFF.

The chain combines TRBV11-2 with TRBJ1-2; D may be TRBD1 (5 bases). Trimming removed 0 bases from V and 4 bases from J, with 12 bases in between. Germline values: CDR1 SGHAT, CDR2 FQNNGV. CDR3 size: 15 residues. The CDR3 sequence: CASSLDAAGPYGYTF. The CDR3 bases are TGTGCCAGCAGCTTAGATGCGGCAGGGCCCTATGGCTACACCTTC.

CDR3 residues: CATSSGLARVENIQYF. The CDR3 bases are TGTGCCACCAGCAGCGGGTTGGCCAGGGTAGAAAACATTCAGTACTTC. The chain combines TRBV15 with TRBJ2-4; D might be TRBD1 (5 bases). The ends were cut back, 3 bases at V and 5 bases at J, with 17 bases in the middle. The CDR3 runs 16 residues. Germline V gives CDR1 LNHNV, CDR2 YYDKDF (reference sequence).

This chain links TRBV29-1 with TRBJ1-1; weak D call: TRBD1 (6 bases). Germline lookup yields CDR1 SQVTM and CDR2 ANQGSEA. The CDR3 runs 14 residues. V was pared by 7 bases and J by 4 bases, with 19 bases between. The CDR3 sequence is CSGARGAMGTEAFF. In nucleotides, the CDR3 is TGCAGCGGGGCGAGGGGGGCTATGGGCACTGAAGCTTTCTTT.

CDR3 nucleotide sequence: TGTGCCAGCAGTGAAGCAATTATTCAGGGACAGGGGTCCAGGGCCCAGTACTTC. Translating gives CASSEAIIQGQGSRAQYF. The rearrangement joins TRBV6-1 to TRBJ2-5; the match to TRBD1 covers 10 bases. V lost 0 bases, J lost 9 bases, and 16 bases stayed unmatched. Germline CDR1 is MNHNS and CDR2 is SASEGT. The CDR3 runs 18 residues.

This rearrangement joins TRBV30 to TRBJ2-2; TRBD2 might be the D (7 bases). The CDR3 is made up of 14 amino acids. CDR1 GTSNPN and CDR2 SVGIG come from the germline V gene (reference sequence). The ends were cut back, 5 bases at V and 3 bases at J, with 13 bases in the middle. DNA of the CDR3: TGTGCCTGGGGGGGGGCTCGATACACCGGGGAGCTGTTTTTT. Amino acids: CAWGGARYTGELFF.

This rearrangement joins TRBV7-9 to TRBJ2-3, with D tentatively TRBD2 (5 bases). The ends were cut back, 6 bases at V and 4 bases at J, with 14 bases in the middle. This CDR3 spans 14 amino acids. The germline gives CDR1 SEHNR, CDR2 FQNEAQ (reference sequence). The CDR3: CASRPEGSADTQYF. CDR3 DNA sequence: TGTGCCAGCAGACCTGAGGGATCCGCAGATACGCAGTATTTT.

The chain recombines TRBV2 with TRBJ2-5; D perhaps matches TRBD2 (6 bases). V was shortened by 0 bases and J by 5 bases, with 10 bases between the two germline ends. CDR3 size: 14 residues. Germline V lookup: CDR1 SNHLY, CDR2 FYNNEI. CDR3 loop: CASSEAAGLETQYF. The CDR3 nucleotides read TGTGCCAGCAGTGAAGCTGCGGGGCTGGAGACCCAGTACTTC. Full variable domain (remainder filled in from reference TRBV2 and TRBJ2-5): EPEVTQTPSHQVTQMGQEVILRCVPISNHLYFYWYRQILGQKVEFLVSFYNNEISEKSEIFDDQFSVERPDGSNFTLKIRSTKLEDSAMYFCASSEAAGLETQYFGPGTRLLVL.

The rearrangement uses TRBV4-3 and TRBJ2-7; D may be TRBD1 (6 bases). V was trimmed by 1 base and J by 1 base, leaving 11 bases between them. Germline V lookup: CDR1 LGHNA, CDR2 YSLEER. The CDR3 spans 15 residues. In DNA, the CDR3 is TGCGCCAGCAGCCAAGTACAGGGTATATCCTACGAGCAGTACTTC. This sequence encodes CASSQVQGISYEQYF.

The rearrangement joins TRBV7-2 to TRBJ1-3, with no clear D. V lost 5 bases to trimming and J lost 0 bases, with 14 bases between them. In germline, CDR1 is SGHTA, CDR2 FQGNSA. The CDR3 length is 16 residues. For the CDR3, the DNA is TGTGCCAGCAGCCAGCACCCTTTGAGCTCTGGAAACACCATATATTTT. It codes for CASSQHPLSSGNTIYF.

This chain uses TRBV7-9 with TRBJ2-1; D is undetermined. This CDR3 spans 16 amino acids. The V gene's germline CDR1 is SEHNR and CDR2 FQNEAQ (reference sequence). Trimming pared 5 bases from V and 0 bases from J, leaving 14 bases between. CDR3 residues: CASSPPRMSSYNEQFF. For the CDR3, the DNA is TGTGCCAGCAGCCCCCCCCGAATGAGCTCCTACAATGAGCAGTTCTTC.

This clone was counted a single time. The sample carries other DNA sequences with the same CDR3. The J gene is TRBJ2-7, the V gene TRBV29-1; 10 bases are shared with TRBD1. V was clipped by 5 bases and J by 6 bases; unmatched bases: 4. This CDR3 is 12 amino acids long. Germline V gene lookup returns CDR1 SQVTM and CDR2 ANQGSEA. The CDR3 nucleotides read TGCAGCGTTAGACAGGGGGCTGGCGAGCAGTACTTC. Protein product: CSVRQGAGEQYF.

The chain employs TRBV7-2 and TRBJ2-3, with D perhaps TRBD1 (5 bases). V was pared by 2 bases and J by 2 bases, with 11 bases between. This CDR3 is built from 15 residues. Germline assignment: CDR1 SGHTA and CDR2 FQGNSA. The CDR3 protein is CASSLQGQNTDTQYF. The CDR3 DNA is TGTGCCAGCAGCTTACAGGGCCAGAACACAGATACGCAGTATTTT.

V and J are TRBV9 and TRBJ2-3; 8 bases fit TRBD1. J was trimmed by 4 bases and V by 3 bases; bases with no gene match: 7. The CDR3 consists of 15 residues. Germline V CDR1 and CDR2: SGDLS, YYNGEE. CDR3 sequence (DNA): TGTGCCAGCAGCGCGTCAGGGGGCTTCGCAGATACGCAGTATTTT. The encoded protein is CASSASGGFADTQYF.

V and J are TRBV20-1 and TRBJ1-2; D gene uncertain. V lost 3 bases and J 6 bases, leaving 8 bases between the germline ends. The CDR3 has 11 amino acids. Per the germline V gene, CDR1 is DFQATT and CDR2 is SNEGSKA (reference sequence). The chain's CDR3 is CSARVRNGYTF. In DNA, the CDR3 is TGCAGTGCTAGGGTTAGGAATGGCTACACCTTC.

This sequence joins TRBV4-3 and TRBJ1-2, with a weak D call TRBD1 (6 bases). Germline V gives CDR1 LGHNA, CDR2 YSLEER. V shed 2 bases and J shed 5 bases, with 9 bases lying between them. This CDR3 is built from 13 residues. CDR3 coding DNA: TGCGCCAGCAGCCAATCGGGGGCGTATGGCTACACCTTC. Residues: CASSQSGAYGYTF.

The rearrangement links TRBV28 to TRBJ1-5, with 9 bases fitting TRBD1. Germline CDR1 reads MDHEN; CDR2 reads SYDVKM. CDR3 length: 13 amino acids. V was clipped by 10 bases and J by 6 bases; unmatched bases: 7. Here the CDR3 reads CATITGGTQPQHF. CDR3 bases: TGTGCCACCATAACAGGGGGCACTCAGCCCCAGCATTTT. Filled out from reference TRBV28 and TRBJ1-5, the complete variable domain reads DVKVTQSSRYLVKRTGEKVFLECVQDMDHENMFWYRQDPGLGLRLIYFSYDVKMKEKGDIPEGYSVSREKKERFSLILESASTNQTSMYLCATITGGTQPQHFGDGTRLSIL.

The CDR3 nucleotides are TGCGCCAGCAGCTTGGTAGGCCCCTTGGGCTATGGCTACACCTTC. Protein: CASSLVGPLGYGYTF. The genes are TRBV5-1 and TRBJ1-2; unclear D gene. The CDR3 consists of 15 residues. Germline V gene data show CDR1 as SGHRS and CDR2 as YFSETQ. Between the trimmed V and J ends, which lost 0 bases and 4 bases, there was a span of 13 bases.

This clone has a single count. The CDR3 sequence: CASKETDKTGELFF. The CDR3 coding sequence is TGTGCCAGTAAAGAGACAGACAAAACCGGGGAGCTGTTTTTT. This chain uses TRBV19 with TRBJ2-2; D might be TRBD1 (5 bases). CDR1 is LNHDA, CDR2 SQIVND, per germline (reference sequence). The CDR3 is made up of 14 amino acids. V lost 7 bases and J 5 bases, leaving 14 bases between the germline ends.

This chain uses TRBV19 with TRBJ1-6, with no clear D. The germline V and J ends were trimmed by 5 bases and 7 bases, with 12 bases remaining between them. Germline V gene data show CDR1 as LNHDA and CDR2 as SQIVND (reference sequence). CDR3 length: 14 residues. The CDR3, as DNA: TGTGCCAGTAGTCTCAGGCTGGCGAATTCACCCCTCCACTTT. Encoded protein: CASSLRLANSPLHF.

The chain is built from TRBV7-2 and TRBJ1-4, with D perhaps matching TRBD1 (5 bases). CDR1 is SGHTA and CDR2 is FQGNSA in the germline V gene. The CDR3 runs to 15 residues. Trimming pared 0 bases from V and 7 bases from J, leaving 12 bases between. CDR3: CASSLAAGSGEKLFF. Here the CDR3 DNA reads TGTGCCAGCAGCTTAGCCGCAGGGAGCGGTGAAAAACTGTTTTTT.

The chain links TRBV6-6 to TRBJ1-4, with D possibly matching TRBD1 (5 bases). CDR1 and CDR2 from the germline V gene are MNHNY and SVGAGI (reference sequence). The CDR3 extends over 16 amino acids. With 7 bases removed from V and 0 bases from J, the gap between germline ends came to 15 bases. The CDR3 loop is CASNTGGYATNEKLFF. For the CDR3, the DNA is TGTGCCAGCAACACGGGGGGTTACGCAACTAATGAAAAACTGTTTTTT.

This chain joins TRBV11-2 and TRBJ1-3; D unresolved. The CDR3 extends over 14 amino acids. CDR1 and CDR2 from the germline V gene are SGHAT and FQNNGV. Trimming shortened V by 2 bases and J by 0 bases, and 5 bases separated the two germline ends. The CDR3 region has the DNA TGTGCCAGCAGCTTAAATCCCTCTGGAAACACCATATATTTT. Translation gives CASSLNPSGNTIYF.